A selection of T cell receptor beta chains follows, all from one sample in a study of HIV-infected patients and healthy controls. TCRdb itself ran the 5' RACE reads through MiXCR, one entry per CDR3 protein. The sample has tens of thousands of distinct CDR3 sequences, more than 7.5% seen once. Sequencing input: blood. All receptors derive from an adult in good health. The CDR3 runs from the conserved cysteine through the conserved F or W. A D gene is named only where the DNA matches it firmly. For some rows the clone size is stated as once, few or many, or as a class when expanded; others skip it.

>few|TRBV6-6|TRBJ1-5|.
TGTGCCAGCAGTTACGAACAGGGTAATCAGCCCCAGCATTTT
CASSYEQGNQPQHF
>.|TRBV2|TRBJ1-2|.
TGTGCCAGCAGTGAGTCTGGGGAGCGCTATGGCTACACCTTC
CASSESGERYGYTF
>.|TRBV3-1|TRBJ2-3|.
TGTGCCAGCAGCCAAGATATCGAGGGGGGGCCGCGCACAGATACGCAGTATTTT
CASSQDIEGGPRTDTQYF
>many|TRBV5-1|TRBJ2-2|.
TGCGCCAGCACCGGACAAATCGGGGAGCTGTTTTTT
CASTGQIGELFF
>many|TRBV18|TRBJ1-1|TRBD1
TGTGCCAGCTCGCCGGGACAGGGCACTGAAGCTTTCTTT
CASSPGQGTEAFF
>medium-sized|TRBV25-1|TRBJ1-1|.
TGTGCCAGCAGTGCCCCCACAGGGAACACTGAAGCTTTCTTT
CASSAPTGNTEAFF
>many|TRBV20-1|TRBJ2-1|TRBD2
TGCAGTGCTAGAGATCTCCCCGGGGGGGGACGCTACAATGAGCAGTTCTTC
CSARDLPGGGRYNEQFF
>few|TRBV7-9|TRBJ2-6|.
TGTGCCAGCAGCCACAGGGCCCCTGGGGCCAACGTCCTGACTTTC
CASSHRAPGANVLTF
>many|TRBV20-1|TRBJ2-5|.
TGCAGTGCTAGATCAGGGGCGGTGAGGGAGACCCAGTACTTC
CSARSGAVRETQYF
>many|TRBV12-3/TRBV12-4|TRBJ2-2|.
TGTGCCAGCAGTTTCGTCGAGAACACCGGGGAGCTGTTTTTT
CASSFVENTGELFF
>many|TRBV5-1|TRBJ1-2|.
TGCGCCAGCTCTATTAGCGAATCTAACTATGGCTACACCTTC
CASSISESNYGYTF
>many|TRBV11-2|TRBJ2-3|.
TGTGCCAGCAGCTTAGGTGCCCCACCCCTAGATACGCAGTATTTT
CASSLGAPPLDTQYF
>medium-sized|TRBV28|TRBJ1-5|.
TGTGCCAGCACCCCGAGGGGGGGGTATAGCAATCAGCCCCAGCATTTT
CASTPRGGYSNQPQHF
>many|TRBV14|TRBJ2-7|.
TGTGCCAGCAGCCAGGGTGCGGGCGAGCAGTACTTC
CASSQGAGEQYF
>many|TRBV28|TRBJ1-2|.
TGTGCCAGCAGTTTCCCCTCAGAAATTCCCTATGGCTACACCTTC
CASSFPSEIPYGYTF
>.|TRBV6-6|TRBJ2-4|.
TGTGCCAGTTCAGGTATTCCCAAAAACATTCAGTACTTC
CASSGIPKNIQYF
>medium-sized|TRBV4-1|TRBJ1-3|.
TGCGCCAGCAGCCAAGACAGTCCGGGACGACACTCTGGAAACACCATATATTTT
CASSQDSPGRHSGNTIYF
>.|TRBV7-8|TRBJ2-7|TRBD1
TGTGCCAGCAGCCCTAAACAGGGGGCGCTTAACCACGAGCAGTACTTC
CASSPKQGALNHEQYF
>.|TRBV7-9|TRBJ2-7|TRBD2
TGTGCCAGCACCTCGGGACTAGCGGGACCCTACGAGCAGTACTTC
CASTSGLAGPYEQYF
>many|TRBV24-1|TRBJ1-2|.
TGTGCCACCAGTGGAGGGATGAACTATGGCTACACCTTC
CATSGGMNYGYTF
>.|TRBV3-1|TRBJ1-1|.
TGTGCCAGCAGCCAAGTGGGGAGGGCTTTCTTT
CASSQVGRAFF
>.|TRBV19|TRBJ1-2|TRBD1
TGTGCCAGTACCCTAGAGGGGACAGCGCTAAGTAACTATGGCTACACCTTC
CASTLEGTALSNYGYTF
>many|TRBV28|TRBJ1-5|.
TGTGCCAGCAGTTTTCTTTCTAGGGATCAGCCCCAGCATTTT
CASSFLSRDQPQHF
>many|TRBV7-2|TRBJ2-3|.
TGTGCCAGCAGCATCGCCGGGACACTCACAGATACGCAGTATTTT
CASSIAGTLTDTQYF
>few|TRBV6-1|TRBJ2-7|TRBD1
TGTGCCAGCAGTGAAGGGACAGGGTACTACGAGCAGTACTTC
CASSEGTGYYEQYF
>few|TRBV6-5|TRBJ2-6|TRBD1
TGTGCCAGCAGTTACTTGTTACAGGGGCGCCTCAGCTCTGGGGCCAACGTCCTGACTTTC
CASSYLLQGRLSSGANVLTF
>many|TRBV25-1|TRBJ2-2|TRBD2
TGTGCCAGCCAGCCCCAAGCGGGGCGAGACGGGGAGCTGTTTTTT
CASQPQAGRDGELFF
>.|TRBV14|TRBJ2-5|.
TGTGCCAGCAGCCCCGGGACGAGGCAAGAGACCCAGTACTTC
CASSPGTRQETQYF
>many|TRBV28|TRBJ2-7|.
TGTGCCAGCAGTTATGGAAGGGGCTTCGACGAGCAGTACTTC
CASSYGRGFDEQYF
>many|TRBV6-6|TRBJ1-4|TRBD1
TGTGCCAGCAGTTACGGACAGGGGTATGAAAAACTGTTTTTT
CASSYGQGYEKLFF
>few|TRBV7-2|TRBJ1-6|.
TGTGCCAGCAGCTTAGCGGGCAGGACCCTGGGAACCCTCCACTTT
CASSLAGRTLGTLHF
>many|TRBV7-9|TRBJ2-1|TRBD2
TGTGCCAGCAGCTCCACCGGGACTACGTACAATGAGCAGTTCTTC
CASSSTGTTYNEQFF
>many|TRBV7-2|TRBJ1-5|.
TGTGCCAGCAGCTTGGTCGGTCAGCCCCAGCATTTT
CASSLVGQPQHF
>few|TRBV7-9|TRBJ2-7|.
TGTGCCAGCAGCTTAGTAGGGGATGGGCAGTACTTC
CASSLVGDGQYF
>few|TRBV2|TRBJ2-3|.
TGTGCCAGCAGTGAAGGGCCCTTGGTTAGCACAGATACGCAGTATTTT
CASSEGPLVSTDTQYF